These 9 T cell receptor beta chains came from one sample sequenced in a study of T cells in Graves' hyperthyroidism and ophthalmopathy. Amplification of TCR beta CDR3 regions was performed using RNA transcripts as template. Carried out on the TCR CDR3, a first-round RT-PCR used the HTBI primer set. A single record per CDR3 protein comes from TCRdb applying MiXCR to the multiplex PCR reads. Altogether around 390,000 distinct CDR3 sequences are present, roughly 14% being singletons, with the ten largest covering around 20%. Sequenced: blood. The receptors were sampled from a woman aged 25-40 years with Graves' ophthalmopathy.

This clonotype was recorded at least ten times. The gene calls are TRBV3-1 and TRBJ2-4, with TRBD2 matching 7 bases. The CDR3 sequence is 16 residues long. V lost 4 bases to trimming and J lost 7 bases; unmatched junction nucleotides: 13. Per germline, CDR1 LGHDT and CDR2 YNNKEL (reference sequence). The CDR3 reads CASSLRLAGASNIQYF. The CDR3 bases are TGTGCCAGCAGCCTCCGACTAGCCGGGGCGTCCAACATTCAGTACTTC.

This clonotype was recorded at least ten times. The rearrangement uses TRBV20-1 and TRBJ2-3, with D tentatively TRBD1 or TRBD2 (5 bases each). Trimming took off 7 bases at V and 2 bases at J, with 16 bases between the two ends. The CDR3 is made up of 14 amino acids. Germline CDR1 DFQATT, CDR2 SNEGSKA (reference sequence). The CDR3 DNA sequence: TGCAGTGTCCCGGGACGACCGACCACAGATACGCAGTATTTT. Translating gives CSVPGRPTTDTQYF.

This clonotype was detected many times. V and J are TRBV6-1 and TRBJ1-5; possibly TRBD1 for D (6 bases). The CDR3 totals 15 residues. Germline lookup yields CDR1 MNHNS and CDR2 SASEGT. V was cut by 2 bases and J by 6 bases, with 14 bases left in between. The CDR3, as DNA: TGTGCCAGCAGTGAAAGAGGGGGGGGCACTCAGCCCCAGCATTTT. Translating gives CASSERGGGTQPQHF.

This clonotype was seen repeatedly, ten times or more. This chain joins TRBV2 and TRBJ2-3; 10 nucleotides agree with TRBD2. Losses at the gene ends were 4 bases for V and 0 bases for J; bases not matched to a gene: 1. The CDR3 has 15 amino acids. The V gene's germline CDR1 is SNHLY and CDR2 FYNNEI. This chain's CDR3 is CASSATSGSTDTQYF. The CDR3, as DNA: TGTGCCAGCAGTGCGACTAGCGGGAGCACAGATACGCAGTATTTT.

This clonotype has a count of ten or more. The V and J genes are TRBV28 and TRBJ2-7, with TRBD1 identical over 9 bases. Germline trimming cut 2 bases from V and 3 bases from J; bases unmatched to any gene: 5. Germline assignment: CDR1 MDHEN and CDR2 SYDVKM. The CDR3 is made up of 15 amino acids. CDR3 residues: CASSLGTGKSYEQYF. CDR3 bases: TGTGCCAGCAGTTTAGGGACAGGGAAAAGCTACGAGCAGTACTTC. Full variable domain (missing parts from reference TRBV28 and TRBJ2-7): DVKVTQSSRYLVKRTGEKVFLECVQDMDHENMFWYRQDPGLGLRLIYFSYDVKMKEKGDIPEGYSVSREKKERFSLILESASTNQTSMYLCASSLGTGKSYEQYFGPGTRLTVT.

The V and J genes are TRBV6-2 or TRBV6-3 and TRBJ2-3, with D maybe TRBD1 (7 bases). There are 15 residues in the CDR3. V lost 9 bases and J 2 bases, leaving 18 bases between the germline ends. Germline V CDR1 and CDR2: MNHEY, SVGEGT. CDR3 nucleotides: TGTGCCAGTTCGTCAGGGGGGTCTGCCACAGATACGCAGTATTTT. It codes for CASSSGGSATDTQYF.

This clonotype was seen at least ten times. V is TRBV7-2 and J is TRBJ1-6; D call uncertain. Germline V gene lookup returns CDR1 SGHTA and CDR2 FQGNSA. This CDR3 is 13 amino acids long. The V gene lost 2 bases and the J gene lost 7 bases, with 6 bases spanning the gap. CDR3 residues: CASSLSLNSPLHF. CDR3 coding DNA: TGTGCCAGCAGCTTATCCCTAAATTCACCCCTCCACTTT.

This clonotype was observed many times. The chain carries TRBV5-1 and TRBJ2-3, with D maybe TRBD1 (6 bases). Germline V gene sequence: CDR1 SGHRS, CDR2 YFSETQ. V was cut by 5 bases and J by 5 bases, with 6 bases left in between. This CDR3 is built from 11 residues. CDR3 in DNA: TGCGCCAGCAGGACAGGAGATACGCAGTATTTT. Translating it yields CASRTGDTQYF.

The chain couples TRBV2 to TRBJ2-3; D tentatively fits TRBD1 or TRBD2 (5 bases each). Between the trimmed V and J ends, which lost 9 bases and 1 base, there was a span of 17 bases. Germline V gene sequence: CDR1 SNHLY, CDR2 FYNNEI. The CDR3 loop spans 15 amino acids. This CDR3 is CARGDGPLRTDTQYF. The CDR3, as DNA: TGTGCCAGGGGGGACGGGCCGCTCCGCACAGATACGCAGTATTTT.